The clone carrying this T cell receptor beta chain came up a few times. Study processing details: Each library had roughly 2 to 4 million CDR3 reads and about 90,000 to nearly 550,000 clonotypes. TCRdb passed the 5' RACE reads through MiXCR, listing each CDR3 protein once. The V and J calls and clone size come from TCRdb's table, not from the authors' own analysis. This sample carries 300,000 to 400,000 distinct CDR3 sequences, roughly 28% of them seen once, and the ten largest clones take 6.1%. The CDR3 has 18 residues. CDR1 WSHSY and CDR2 SAAADI come from the germline V gene. V was pared by 6 bases and J by 4 bases, with 25 bases between. The data originate from a study of identical twins' blood T cells.

The chain links TRBV10-2 to TRBJ1-5; D might be TRBD1 (5 bases). Sequences were obtained from PBMCs. The origin of this receptor is a woman aged 18-49 years in good health. CDR3 region: CASSKQTGPTRGNQPQHF. The DNA of the CDR3 is TGCGCCAGCAGCAAGCAGACGGGACCTACAAGGGGTAATCAGCCCCAGCATTTT.